This T cell receptor (beta chain) was sequenced during a study of T cell changes during pregnancy in multiple sclerosis. V shed 3 bases, J shed 2 bases, and the junction held 2 bases outside the gene matches. The CDR3 covers 14 residues. Per the germline V gene, CDR1 is SGHAT and CDR2 is FQNNGV. TCRdb's copy holds only in-frame clones and misses some; the assay was immunoSEQ multiplex PCR. Among some 47,000 clones listed, roughly 95% were seen once. The sequences come from peripheral blood, collected in the second trimester of pregnancy. The receptor's source is a female donor with multiple sclerosis, enrolled in a pregnancy study. The gene calls are TRBV11-2 and TRBJ1-2; 8 bases map to TRBD1. DNA of the CDR3: TGTGCCAGCAGCTTGGACAGGGCAAACTATGGCTACACCTTC. Translated: CASSLDRANYGYTF.